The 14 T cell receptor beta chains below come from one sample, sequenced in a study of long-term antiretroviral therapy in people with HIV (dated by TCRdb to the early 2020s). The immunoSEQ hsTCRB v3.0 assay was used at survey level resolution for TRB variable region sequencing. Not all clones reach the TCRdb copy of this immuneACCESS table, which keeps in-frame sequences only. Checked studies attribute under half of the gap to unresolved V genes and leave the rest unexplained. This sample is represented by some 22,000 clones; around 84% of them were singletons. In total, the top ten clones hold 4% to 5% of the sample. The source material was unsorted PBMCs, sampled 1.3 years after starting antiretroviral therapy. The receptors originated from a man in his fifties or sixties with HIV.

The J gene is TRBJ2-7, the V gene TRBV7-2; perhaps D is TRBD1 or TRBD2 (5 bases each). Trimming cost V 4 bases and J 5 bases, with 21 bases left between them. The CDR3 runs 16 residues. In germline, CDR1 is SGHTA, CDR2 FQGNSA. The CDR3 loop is CASSSVGPGGTHEQYF. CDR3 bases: TGTGCCAGCAGCTCAGTTGGGCCAGGTGGGACCCACGAGCAGTACTTC.

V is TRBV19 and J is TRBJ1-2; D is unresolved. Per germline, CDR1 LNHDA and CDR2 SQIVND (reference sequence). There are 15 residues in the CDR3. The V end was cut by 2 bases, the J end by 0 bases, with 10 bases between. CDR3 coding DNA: TGTGCCAGTAGTATAAGGGCGATAGCTAACTATGGCTACACCTTC. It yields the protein CASSIRAIANYGYTF.

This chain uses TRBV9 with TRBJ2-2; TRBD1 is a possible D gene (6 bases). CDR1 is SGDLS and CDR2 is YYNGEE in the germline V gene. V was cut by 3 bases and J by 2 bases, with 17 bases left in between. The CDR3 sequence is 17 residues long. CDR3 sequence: CASSAPSGTSNTGELFF. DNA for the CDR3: TGTGCCAGCAGCGCTCCGTCCGGGACAAGTAACACCGGGGAGCTGTTTTTT.

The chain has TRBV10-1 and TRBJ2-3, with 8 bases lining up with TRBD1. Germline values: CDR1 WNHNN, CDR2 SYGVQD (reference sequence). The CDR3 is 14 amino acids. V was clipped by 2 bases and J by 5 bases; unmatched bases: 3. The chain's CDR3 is CASSEGQGEDTQYF. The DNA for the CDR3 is TGCGCCAGCAGTGAGGGACAGGGTGAAGATACGCAGTATTTT.

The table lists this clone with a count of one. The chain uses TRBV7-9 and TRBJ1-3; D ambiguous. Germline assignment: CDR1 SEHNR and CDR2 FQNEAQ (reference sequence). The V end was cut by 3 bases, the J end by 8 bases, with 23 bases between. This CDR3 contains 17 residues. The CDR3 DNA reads TGTGCCAGCAGCTTTTTGCCCGGCAACGGCGACCCCCACACCATATATTTT. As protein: CASSFLPGNGDPHTIYF.

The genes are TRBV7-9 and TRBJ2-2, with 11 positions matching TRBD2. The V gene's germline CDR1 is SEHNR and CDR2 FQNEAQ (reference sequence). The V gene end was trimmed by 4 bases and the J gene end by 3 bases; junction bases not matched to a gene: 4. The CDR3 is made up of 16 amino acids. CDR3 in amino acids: CASSWRLAGHTGELFF. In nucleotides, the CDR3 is TGTGCCAGCAGCTGGAGACTAGCGGGGCACACCGGGGAGCTGTTTTTT.

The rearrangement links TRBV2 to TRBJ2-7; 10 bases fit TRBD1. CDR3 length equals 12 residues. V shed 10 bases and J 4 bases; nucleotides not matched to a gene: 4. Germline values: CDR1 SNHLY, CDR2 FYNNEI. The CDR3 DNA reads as TGTGCCACCAGACAGGGGGCATACGAGCAGTACTTC. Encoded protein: CATRQGAYEQYF.

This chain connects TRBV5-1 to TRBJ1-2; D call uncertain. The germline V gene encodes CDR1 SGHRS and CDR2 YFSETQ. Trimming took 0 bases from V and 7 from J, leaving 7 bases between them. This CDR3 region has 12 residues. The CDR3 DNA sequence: TGCGCCAGCAGCTTGGGTTCGGCTGGCTACACCTTC. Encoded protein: CASSLGSAGYTF. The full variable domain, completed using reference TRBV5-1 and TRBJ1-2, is KAGVTQTPRYLIKTRGQQVTLSCSPISGHRSVSWYQQTPGQGLQFLFEYFSETQRNKGNFPGRFSGRQFSNSRSEMNVSTLELGDSALYLCASSLGSAGYTFGSGTRLTVV.

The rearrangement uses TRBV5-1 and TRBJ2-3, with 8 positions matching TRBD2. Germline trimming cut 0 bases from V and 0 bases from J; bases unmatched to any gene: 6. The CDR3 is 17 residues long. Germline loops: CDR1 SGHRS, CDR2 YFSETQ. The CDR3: CASSLGPQRGSTDTQYF. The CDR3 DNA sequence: TGCGCCAGCAGCTTGGGGCCCCAGCGGGGGAGCACAGATACGCAGTATTTT.

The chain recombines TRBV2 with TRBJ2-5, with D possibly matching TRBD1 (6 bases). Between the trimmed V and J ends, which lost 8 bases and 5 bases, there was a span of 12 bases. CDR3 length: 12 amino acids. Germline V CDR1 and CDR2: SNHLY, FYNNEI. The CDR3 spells CASESQGETQYF. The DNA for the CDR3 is TGTGCCAGCGAGAGTCAGGGGGAGACCCAGTACTTC.

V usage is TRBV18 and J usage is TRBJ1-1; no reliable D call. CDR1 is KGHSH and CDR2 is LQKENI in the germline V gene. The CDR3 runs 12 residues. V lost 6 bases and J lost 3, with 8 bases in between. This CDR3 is CASSLGDTEAFF. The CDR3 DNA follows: TGTGCCAGCTCCCTCGGGGACACTGAAGCTTTCTTT. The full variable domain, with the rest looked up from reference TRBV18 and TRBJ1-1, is NAGVMQNPRHLVRRRGQEARLRCSPMKGHSHVYWYRQLPEEGLKFMVYLQKENIIDESGMPKERFSAEFPKEGPSILRIQQVVRGDSAAYFCASSLGDTEAFFGQGTRLTVV.

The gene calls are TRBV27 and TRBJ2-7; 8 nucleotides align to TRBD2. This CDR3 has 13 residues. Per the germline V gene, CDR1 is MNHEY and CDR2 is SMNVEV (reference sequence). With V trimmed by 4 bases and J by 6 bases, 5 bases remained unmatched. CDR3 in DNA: TGTGCCAGCAGTTGGTTAGCGGGAACCGAGCAGTACTTC. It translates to CASSWLAGTEQYF.

The CDR3 is CASSGPTAETQYF. CDR3 DNA sequence: TGTGCCAGCAGTGGACCGACCGCGGAGACCCAGTACTTC. The rearrangement uses TRBV2 and TRBJ2-5; no reliable D call. V was pared by 4 bases and J by 5 bases, with 11 bases between. CDR1 SNHLY and CDR2 FYNNEI come from the germline V gene. The CDR3 loop spans 13 amino acids. The full variable domain, rest sourced from reference TRBV2 and TRBJ2-5, is EPEVTQTPSHQVTQMGQEVILRCVPISNHLYFYWYRQILGQKVEFLVSFYNNEISEKSEIFDDQFSVERPDGSNFTLKIRSTKLEDSAMYFCASSGPTAETQYFGPGTRLLVL.

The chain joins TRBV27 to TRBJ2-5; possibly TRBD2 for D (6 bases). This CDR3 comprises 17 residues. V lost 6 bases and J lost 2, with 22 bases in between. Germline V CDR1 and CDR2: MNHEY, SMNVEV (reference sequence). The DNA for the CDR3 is TGTGCCAGCAGGGCGGGATTGACTCTTCGTCGGCAAGAGACCCAGTACTTC. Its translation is CASRAGLTLRRQETQYF.